This T cell receptor beta chain was retrieved from a study of T cells in Graves' hyperthyroidism and ophthalmopathy. Study at large: Peripheral blood was collected at initial diagnosis, before any treatment. Study-level results: Most clonotypes expanded in thyroid above 0.001 were likewise present in blood.

From RNA transcripts, TCR beta CDR3 regions were amplified. Using the HTBI primer set, a first-round RT-PCR was run on the TCR CDR3. TCRdb reprocessed the multiplex PCR reads with MiXCR, giving one entry per CDR3 protein. Here the sample spans around 250,000 distinct CDR3 sequences, more than 14% being singletons. The sample holds many counts of this clonotype. Its antigen remains unknown. CDR1 is DFQATT and CDR2 is SNEGSKA in the germline V gene (reference sequence). There are 18 residues in the CDR3. Germline trimming cut 0 bases from V and 6 bases from J; bases unmatched to any gene: 11. What was sequenced was blood. The sequence derives from a woman aged 40-49 years with Graves' hyperthyroidism that later progressed to Graves' ophthalmopathy. The chain employs TRBV20-1 and TRBJ2-2; 12 nucleotides agree with TRBD2. Here the CDR3 DNA reads TGCAGTGCTAGAGATAGGCTAGCGGGAGGGCCTTTGGCCGGGGAGCTGTTTTTT. Amino acids: CSARDRLAGGPLAGELFF.